The clone carrying this TCR beta chain appeared once. Its specificity is not known. The trim removed 0 bases at V and 1 base at J, leaving 10 bases unmatched. Looked up from germline, CDR1 is LGHNA and CDR2 is YNFKEQ. This CDR3 has 19 residues. This sample is drawn from a study of resident and recirculating memory T cells in vitiligo. TCRdb keeps only in-frame clones here, not all; method: immunoSEQ multiplex PCR. Altogether around 40,000 clones are present, about 93% being singletons, with the ten largest covering roughly 4.7%. Findings and limits, study-wide: No unique dominant TCR clone was found in vitiligo lesions.

Sequencing used blood. The receptor comes from a male donor with vitiligo. The gene calls are TRBV4-2 and TRBJ2-1, with 9 bases fitting TRBD2. The CDR3 here is CASSQEGLAGGPSYNEQFF. The CDR3 nucleotides are TGTGCCAGCAGCCAAGAGGGGTTGGCGGGGGGGCCTTCCTACAATGAGCAGTTCTTC.